The 31 T cell receptor beta chains below all came from one sample that was sequenced in a study of T cells after yellow fever vaccination. TCRdb re-analysed the 5' RACE reads in MiXCR, keeping a single row per CDR3 protein. The sample records about 220,000 distinct CDR3 sequences, approximately 3.3% being singletons. The sample in question was CD4+ T cells sorted from PBMCs, obtained 10 days after the yellow fever booster vaccination. The receptors derive from a young man who received the YFV17D yellow fever vaccine.

This clonotype was seen at least ten times. This rearrangement joins TRBV7-9 to TRBJ1-5, with 7 bases that match TRBD1. V lost 8 bases, J lost 4 bases, and 8 bases stayed unmatched. This CDR3 has 14 residues. CDR1 SEHNR and CDR2 FQNEAQ come from the germline V gene (reference sequence). In nucleotides, the CDR3 is TGTGCCAGCGGCGACAGGGTAACAAATCAGCCCCAGCATTTT. Translation: CASGDRVTNQPQHF.

This clonotype was detected only a few times. This chain uses TRBV10-3 with TRBJ2-6; D is unresolved. V lost 2 bases to trimming and J lost 2 bases, with 7 bases between them. Germline values: CDR1 ENHRY, CDR2 SYGVKD. This CDR3 comprises 15 residues. Here the CDR3 reads CAISEGVAGANVLTF. The CDR3 nucleotides are TGTGCCATCAGTGAGGGGGTGGCTGGGGCCAACGTCCTGACTTTC.

This clonotype was observed at least ten times. The chain links TRBV30 to TRBJ1-6; 8 nucleotides align to TRBD1. The CDR3 extends over 15 amino acids. The V and J ends lost 3 bases and 10 bases, in that order; junction bases with no gene match: 11. Per the germline V gene, CDR1 is GTSNPN and CDR2 is SVGIG (reference sequence). CDR3: CAWSLLDREDSPLHF. The CDR3 DNA reads TGTGCCTGGAGCCTTCTGGACAGGGAAGACTCACCCCTCCACTTT.

This clonotype showed up just a few times. The chain uses TRBV18 and TRBJ2-7; 11 bases are shared with TRBD1. The CDR3 contains 16 residues. The germline CDR1 and CDR2 sequences are KGHSH and LQKENI. V lost 3 bases and J lost 4; bases outside the gene matches: 8. The CDR3 spells CASSPLGQGAGYEQYF. The CDR3 coding sequence is TGTGCCAGCTCACCCCTTGGACAGGGGGCAGGGTACGAGCAGTACTTC.

The sample holds a few counts of this clonotype. V and J are TRBV27 and TRBJ2-3; possibly TRBD1 for D (6 bases). Germline-derived CDR1 and CDR2 are MNHEY and SMNVEV (reference sequence). The germline V and J ends were trimmed by 3 bases and 2 bases, with 9 bases remaining between them. The CDR3 totals 14 residues. Here the CDR3 DNA reads TGTGCCAGCAGTTTCTGGACAGCCACAGATACGCAGTATTTT. Translated: CASSFWTATDTQYF.

This clonotype was counted between two and nine times. The chain employs TRBV5-6 and TRBJ1-3; D is possibly TRBD1 (5 bases). The V end was cut by 5 bases, the J end by 3 bases, with 15 bases between. The CDR3 has 15 residues. Germline V gene sequence: CDR1 SGHDT, CDR2 YYEEEE. CDR3 sequence: CASRTGGSVGNTIYF. The CDR3 nucleotides are TGTGCCAGCAGAACAGGAGGGTCAGTTGGAAACACCATATATTTT.

This clonotype was recorded a few times. The chain recombines TRBV7-9 with TRBJ1-4; a possible D gene is TRBD1 (5 bases). Germline V gene data show CDR1 as SEHNR and CDR2 as FQNEAQ (reference sequence). CDR3 length: 15 amino acids. Deletions cut 2 bases from V and 4 bases from J, with 11 bases between. The CDR3 DNA sequence: TGTGCCAGCAGCTTAATCAGGGTGGATAATGAAAAACTGTTTTTT. It is translated as CASSLIRVDNEKLFF.

In its sample, this clonotype was seen many times. This CDR3 is CASSPGPSNTGELFF. The CDR3 DNA reads as TGCGCCAGCAGCCCCGGACCTTCGAACACCGGGGAGCTGTTTTTT. The chain has TRBV5-1 and TRBJ2-2, with D unclear. Germline CDR1 SGHRS, CDR2 YFSETQ. With 4 bases removed from V and 0 bases from J, the gap between germline ends came to 10 bases. This CDR3 spans 15 amino acids.

This clonotype was seen repeatedly, ten times or more. The V and J genes are TRBV4-3 and TRBJ2-1, with a tentative D call TRBD2 (5 bases). In germline, CDR1 is LGHNA, CDR2 YSLEER. Deletions cut 3 bases from V and 5 bases from J, with 23 bases between. The CDR3 extends over 18 amino acids. CDR3 sequence reads: CASSQTVSPSRGNNEQFF. Written as DNA, the CDR3 is TGCGCCAGCAGCCAGACTGTGTCCCCCAGCAGAGGGAACAATGAGCAGTTCTTC.

This clonotype came up many times. V gene TRBV5-1 combines with J gene TRBJ2-5; D is undetermined. Between the trimmed V and J ends, which lost 0 bases and 1 base, there was a span of 7 bases. The CDR3 spans 14 residues. Germline V gene lookup returns CDR1 SGHRS and CDR2 YFSETQ. CDR3 sequence (DNA): TGCGCCAGCAGCTTGGCTACGGTCCAAGAGACCCAGTACTTC. This sequence encodes CASSLATVQETQYF.

This clonotype has a count of ten or more. The chain uses TRBV20-1 and TRBJ2-5; TRBD2 matches 14 bases. The CDR3 spans 15 residues. From germline, CDR1 is DFQATT and CDR2 SNEGSKA (reference sequence). J gave up 7 bases and V 3 bases, and 7 bases lay outside the gene matches. The CDR3 bases are TGCAGTGCTAGGTGGACTAGCGGGGGGCCGGGGACCCAGTACTTC. Residues: CSARWTSGGPGTQYF.

This clonotype was recorded many times. The chain joins TRBV7-9 to TRBJ2-7; D is unresolved. Deletions cut 5 bases from V and 3 bases from J, with 5 bases between. Germline CDR1 and CDR2: SEHNR and FQNEAQ (reference sequence). The CDR3 sequence is 11 residues long. Here the CDR3 reads CASSVSYEQYF. CDR3 DNA: TGTGCCAGCAGCGTCAGCTACGAGCAGTACTTC. Full variable domain (missing parts from reference TRBV7-9 and TRBJ2-7): DTGVSQNPRHKITKRGQNVTFRCDPISEHNRLYWYRQTLGQGPEFLTYFQNEAQLEKSRLLSDRFSAERPKGSFSTLEIQRTEQGDSAMYLCASSVSYEQYFGPGTRLTVT.

A few counts support this clonotype. V and J are TRBV7-9 and TRBJ1-1; possible D gene TRBD1, 5 bases. The length of the CDR3 is 17 residues. Trimming left V 5 bases short and J 2 bases short, with 21 bases between. CDR1 is SEHNR, CDR2 FQNEAQ, per germline (reference sequence). Here the CDR3 reads CASSISRGLTGNTEAFF. The CDR3 DNA sequence: TGTGCCAGCAGCATCTCCAGAGGTCTAACAGGAAACACTGAAGCTTTCTTT.

As to this clonotype: This could be a read error, since a much larger clone is one nucleotide away. The chain carries TRBV12-3 or TRBV12-4 and TRBJ1-1; D is ambiguous. This CDR3 region has 14 residues. Here the CDR3 DNA reads TGTGCCAGCAGTTTAACATCCCCCAACACTGATGCTTTCTTT. Protein product: CASSLTSPNTDAFF.

This clonotype has ten or more counts. V and J are TRBV11-1 and TRBJ2-7; 7 bases line up with TRBD1. This CDR3 has 15 residues. CDR1 SGHAT and CDR2 FQDESV come from the germline V gene (reference sequence). Losses at the gene ends were 6 bases for V and 5 bases for J; bases not matched to a gene: 13. The CDR3 DNA reads as TGTGCCAGCAGATCCAGGGGGTCGACTCGAGACGAGCAGTACTTC. Its translation: CASRSRGSTRDEQYF.

This clonotype was detected ten times or more. This rearrangement joins TRBV7-3 to TRBJ2-2; 8 positions match TRBD1. Germline CDR1 and CDR2: SGHTA and FQGTGA. The CDR3 has 16 amino acids. With 2 bases clipped from V and 2 bases from J, the junction kept 4 bases outside the gene matches. The CDR3 DNA reads as TGTGCCAGCAGCTTAGGCAGGGGGCGTAACACCGGGGAGCTGTTTTTT. This codes for CASSLGRGRNTGELFF.

This clonotype was counted only a few times. This chain links TRBV7-2 with TRBJ2-7; TRBD1 matches at 9 bases. The CDR3 has 14 residues. The trim removed 4 bases at V and 5 bases at J, leaving 6 bases unmatched. Per germline, CDR1 SGHTA and CDR2 FQGNSA. CDR3: CASSYQGQGNEQYF. CDR3 DNA: TGTGCCAGCAGCTACCAAGGACAGGGGAACGAGCAGTACTTC.

There are a few counts of this clonotype. This chain uses TRBV6-1 with TRBJ1-5; D ambiguous. This CDR3 region has 15 residues. CDR1 and CDR2 from the germline V gene are MNHNS and SASEGT. Trimming took 6 bases from V and 0 from J, leaving 12 bases between them. The CDR3 nucleotides are TGTGCCAGCAGCCGCAGACGCGATAGCAATCAGCCCCAGCATTTT. It codes for CASSRRRDSNQPQHF.

This clonotype was seen many times. This chain links TRBV5-1 with TRBJ2-7; perhaps TRBD1 as D (6 bases). V lost 0 bases and J lost 1, with 11 bases in between. Germline V gives CDR1 SGHRS, CDR2 YFSETQ. CDR3 length: 15 residues. CDR3 sequence: CASSLAEQGSYEQYF. CDR3 nucleotide sequence: TGCGCCAGCAGCTTGGCCGAACAGGGTTCCTACGAGCAGTACTTC.

This clonotype was observed a handful of times. The chain is built from TRBV12-3 or TRBV12-4 and TRBJ1-1; D remains unclear. V lost 8 bases, J lost 1 base, and 11 bases lay in between. This CDR3 is built from 13 residues. Here the CDR3 DNA reads TGTGCCAGCCAGGTAGGGCCGAACACTGAAGCTTTCTTT. This sequence encodes CASQVGPNTEAFF.

Details on this clonotype: One base away lies a much larger clone, so this may be a sequencing read error. The V call is TRBV5-4, the J call TRBJ2-1, with 9 nucleotides matching TRBD2. V lost 4 bases and J lost 6; bases outside the gene matches: 8. CDR1 SGHNT and CDR2 YYREEE come from the germline V gene (reference sequence). The CDR3 is 15 amino acids. The CDR3 nucleotides are TGTGCCAGCAGCCAATCGAGCGGGAGGTTCAATGAGCAGTTCTTC. Protein: CASSQSSGRFNEQFF.

This clonotype was seen ten or more times. The rearrangement links TRBV10-3 to TRBJ2-7, with D possibly TRBD1 on 6 matching bases. With 5 bases removed from V and 4 bases from J, the gap between germline ends came to 15 bases. The CDR3 length is 14 residues. Germline lookup yields CDR1 ENHRY and CDR2 SYGVKD. CDR3 sequence (DNA): TGTGCCATCAGTTCACAGGGAACTACATACGAGCAGTACGTC. The encoded protein is CAISSQGTTYEQYV.

This clonotype has a count of ten or more. The chain has TRBV7-2 and TRBJ2-3; D possibly matches TRBD1 or TRBD2 (5 bases each). There are 14 residues in the CDR3. CDR1 and CDR2 from the germline V gene are SGHTA and FQGNSA. V was cut by 7 bases and J by 3 bases, with 14 bases left in between. The CDR3 spells CASTHAGGTDTQYF. The CDR3 bases are TGTGCCAGCACGCACGCTGGGGGTACAGATACGCAGTATTTT.

This clonotype was observed at least ten times. This sequence joins TRBV6-2 or TRBV6-3 and TRBJ2-1; D gene ambiguous. Germline V gene lookup returns CDR1 MNHEY and CDR2 SVGEGT. V lost 2 bases and J 7 bases, leaving 12 bases between the germline ends. The CDR3 contains 14 residues. CDR3 in amino acids: CASSYGPESNEQFF. The CDR3 DNA is TGTGCCAGCAGTTACGGTCCAGAAAGTAATGAGCAGTTCTTC.

The J gene is TRBJ2-2, the V gene TRBV19; D is possibly TRBD1 or TRBD2 (5 bases each). Per germline, CDR1 LNHDA and CDR2 SQIVND (reference sequence). V was pared by 7 bases and J by 0 bases, with 12 bases between. The CDR3 is made up of 15 amino acids. The CDR3 loop is CASTTGTANTGELFF. In DNA form, the CDR3 reads TGTGCCAGTACAACCGGGACGGCGAACACCGGGGAGCTGTTTTTT. Full variable domain (missing parts from reference TRBV19 and TRBJ2-2): DGGITQSPKYLFRKEGQNVTLSCEQNLNHDAMYWYRQDPGQGLRLIYYSQIVNDFQKGDIAEGYSVSREKKESFPLTVTSAQKNPTAFYLCASTTGTANTGELFFGEGSRLTVL.

This clonotype has a count of ten or more. This chain connects TRBV7-3 to TRBJ2-3; no definite D call. There are 12 residues in the CDR3. The germline V gene encodes CDR1 SGHTA and CDR2 FQGTGA. The ends were cut back, 3 bases at V and 5 bases at J, with 6 bases in the middle. The CDR3 bases are TGTGCCAGCAGCTTTCTCGGAGATACGCAGTATTTT. It translates to CASSFLGDTQYF.

This clonotype was counted between two and nine times. The chain combines TRBV5-1 with TRBJ2-3, with D possibly being TRBD1 (6 bases). Germline V gene lookup returns CDR1 SGHRS and CDR2 YFSETQ. CDR3 length equals 15 residues. Trimming cost V 3 bases and J 2 bases, with 13 bases left between them. Here the CDR3 DNA reads TGCGCCAGCAGCTCTCTACAGGGTTCCACAGATACGCAGTATTTT. Translating it yields CASSSLQGSTDTQYF.

This clonotype was detected many times. The rearrangement links TRBV10-3 to TRBJ1-1; D is possibly TRBD1 (5 bases). Trimming took off 6 bases at V and 6 bases at J, with 17 bases between the two ends. The CDR3 covers 14 residues. Germline loops: CDR1 ENHRY, CDR2 SYGVKD. The CDR3 region is CAISPVGGDSEAFF. In DNA, the CDR3 is TGTGCCATCAGCCCAGTCGGGGGGGACTCTGAAGCTTTCTTT.

In this sample, this clonotype turned up many times. The CDR3 region is CSAGRVNQETQYF. CDR3 coding DNA: TGCAGTGCCGGCCGGGTCAATCAAGAGACCCAGTACTTC. V is TRBV20-1 and J is TRBJ2-5; D not resolved. Germline assignment: CDR1 DFQATT and CDR2 SNEGSKA (reference sequence). CDR3 size: 13 residues. The V gene lost 6 bases and the J gene lost 2 bases, with 13 bases spanning the gap.

This clonotype was seen repeatedly, ten times or more. This rearrangement joins TRBV7-9 to TRBJ1-1, with D possibly being TRBD1 (5 bases). The V gene's germline CDR1 is SEHNR and CDR2 FQNEAQ (reference sequence). Trimming removed 6 bases from V and 3 bases from J, with 14 bases in between. This CDR3 is 14 amino acids long. The CDR3 is CASSLQAGDTEAFF. DNA of the CDR3: TGTGCCAGCAGTTTACAGGCGGGCGACACTGAAGCTTTCTTT.

The chain joins TRBV5-4 to TRBJ2-1; D ambiguous. Germline V gene lookup returns CDR1 SGHNT and CDR2 YYREEE (reference sequence). V shed 0 bases and J shed 6 bases, with 7 bases lying between them. The CDR3 contains 13 residues. The CDR3 loop reads CASSLAVTNEQFF. For the CDR3, the DNA is TGTGCCAGCAGCTTGGCTGTAACCAATGAGCAGTTCTTC. Together with reference TRBV5-4 and TRBJ2-1, the CDR3 gives the full variable domain: ETGVTQSPTHLIKTRGQQVTLRCSSQSGHNTVSWYQQALGQGPQFIFQYYREEENGRGNFPPRFSGLQFPNYSSELNVNALELDDSALYLCASSLAVTNEQFFGPGTRLTVL.